This TCR beta chain was sequenced in a study of cytomegalovirus exposure and HLA in healthy donors. As for the study in general: The use of the same platform for the 130 or so validation repertoires and the roughly 700 first-cohort repertoires was reported by a later analysis. Whole-study findings and limits: The study flagged around 160 TCR beta chains as cytomegalovirus-associated. High specificity and sensitivity for cytomegalovirus status were reported for the classifier.

Data came from immunoSEQ multiplex PCR; TCRdb stores just in-frame clones and leaves some out. This table has 130,000 or so clones, over 65% appearing once. Among the approximately 110 subjects of the validation cohort, separate from the roughly 600-subject first cohort, were the donors. The sample holds a few counts of this clone. No antigen is known for it. Within the sample, other DNA sequences also encode this same CDR3. V lost 0 bases and J lost 3, with 9 bases in between. This CDR3 comprises 14 residues. Germline CDR1 and CDR2: LGHNA and YSLEER. The sequence came from a woman aged 25 to 39 in good health and CMV-seronegative. Sample: PBMCs. This chain joins TRBV4-3 and TRBJ2-7; D remains ambiguous. The CDR3 here is CASSQDWAGYEQYF. CDR3 nucleotide sequence: TGCGCCAGCAGCCAAGATTGGGCAGGCTACGAGCAGTACTTC.